This T cell receptor (beta chain) is from a study of blood T cell repertoires in COVID-19. Study information: In each case, the material was cDNA or gDNA derived from T cells, B-cell-depleted T cells, or PBMCs.

The CDR3 loop spans 14 amino acids. The germline gives CDR1 SGHDT, CDR2 YYEEEE. V was trimmed by 2 bases and J by 4 bases, leaving 13 bases between them. Assay used: immunoSEQ multiplex PCR; TCRdb lists only in-frame clones, some missing. This sample has 150,000 to 190,000 clones, with roughly four fifths found just once. The origin of this receptor is a man between 45 and 60 years old who had recovered from COVID-19. The chain combines TRBV5-6 with TRBJ2-7, with D possibly TRBD2 on 6 matching bases. Sequencing was carried out using PBMCs or T cells enriched from blood (not recorded which). CDR3 DNA: TGTGCCAGCAGCTTTATTGGGCGGGAATACGAGCAGTACTTC. Translation gives CASSFIGREYEQYF. Full variable domain (outside the CDR3, taken from reference TRBV5-6 and TRBJ2-7): DAGVTQSPTHLIKTRGQQVTLRCSPKSGHDTVSWYQQALGQGPQFIFQYYEEEERQRGNFPDRFSGHQFPNYSSELNVNALLLGDSALYLCASSFIGREYEQYFGPGTRLTVT.